This T cell receptor beta chain derives from a study of blood T cells in healthy people across ages. Background on the study: Template switching caught about one barcoded beta molecule for each two T cells.

This clonotype was seen only a few times. The antigen is not known. Study conclusions and caveats: Relative to aged donors, long-lived donors carried more naive CD4+ cells and displayed higher diversity.

The authors drew ten milliliters of peripheral blood from each donor. Primers used in a second PCR of roughly 6 to 11 cycles were a sample-barcoded 5' primer and a J-beta primer mix. TCRdb ran MiXCR on the 5' RACE reads and lists one entry per CDR3 protein. The table lists about 780,000 distinct CDR3 sequences, under 30% of them singletons. These data also featured in a second study, about T cells of mothers and their children. Per that paper: Once extracted, all RNA went into cDNA synthesis at approximately 1.5 ug per 15 ul.

The source of this sequence is a boy aged 5-17 years in good health. The sequencing input was blood.

The CDR3 DNA sequence: TGTGCCAGCAGTTTATTGGGTATCCAGCCCCAGCATTTT. This translates into CASSLLGIQPQHF. The genes are TRBV28 and TRBJ1-5, with unresolved D. This CDR3 is 13 amino acids long. The V gene lost 1 base and the J gene lost 7 bases, with 8 bases spanning the gap. Germline CDR1 MDHEN, CDR2 SYDVKM.